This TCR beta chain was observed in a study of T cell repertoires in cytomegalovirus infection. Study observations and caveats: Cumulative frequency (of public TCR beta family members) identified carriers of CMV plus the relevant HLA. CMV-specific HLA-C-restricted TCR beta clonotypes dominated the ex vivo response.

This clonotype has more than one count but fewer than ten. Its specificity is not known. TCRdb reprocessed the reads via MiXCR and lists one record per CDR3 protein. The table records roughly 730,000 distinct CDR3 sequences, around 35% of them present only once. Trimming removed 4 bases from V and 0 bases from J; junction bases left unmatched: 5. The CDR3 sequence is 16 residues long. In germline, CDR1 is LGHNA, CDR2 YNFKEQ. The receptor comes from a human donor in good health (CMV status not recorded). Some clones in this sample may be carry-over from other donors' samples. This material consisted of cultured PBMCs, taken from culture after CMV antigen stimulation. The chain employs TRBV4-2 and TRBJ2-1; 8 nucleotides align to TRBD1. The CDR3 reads CASSRRTGSSYNEQFF. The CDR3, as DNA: TGTGCCAGCAGCCGAAGGACAGGGAGCTCCTACAATGAGCAGTTCTTC.